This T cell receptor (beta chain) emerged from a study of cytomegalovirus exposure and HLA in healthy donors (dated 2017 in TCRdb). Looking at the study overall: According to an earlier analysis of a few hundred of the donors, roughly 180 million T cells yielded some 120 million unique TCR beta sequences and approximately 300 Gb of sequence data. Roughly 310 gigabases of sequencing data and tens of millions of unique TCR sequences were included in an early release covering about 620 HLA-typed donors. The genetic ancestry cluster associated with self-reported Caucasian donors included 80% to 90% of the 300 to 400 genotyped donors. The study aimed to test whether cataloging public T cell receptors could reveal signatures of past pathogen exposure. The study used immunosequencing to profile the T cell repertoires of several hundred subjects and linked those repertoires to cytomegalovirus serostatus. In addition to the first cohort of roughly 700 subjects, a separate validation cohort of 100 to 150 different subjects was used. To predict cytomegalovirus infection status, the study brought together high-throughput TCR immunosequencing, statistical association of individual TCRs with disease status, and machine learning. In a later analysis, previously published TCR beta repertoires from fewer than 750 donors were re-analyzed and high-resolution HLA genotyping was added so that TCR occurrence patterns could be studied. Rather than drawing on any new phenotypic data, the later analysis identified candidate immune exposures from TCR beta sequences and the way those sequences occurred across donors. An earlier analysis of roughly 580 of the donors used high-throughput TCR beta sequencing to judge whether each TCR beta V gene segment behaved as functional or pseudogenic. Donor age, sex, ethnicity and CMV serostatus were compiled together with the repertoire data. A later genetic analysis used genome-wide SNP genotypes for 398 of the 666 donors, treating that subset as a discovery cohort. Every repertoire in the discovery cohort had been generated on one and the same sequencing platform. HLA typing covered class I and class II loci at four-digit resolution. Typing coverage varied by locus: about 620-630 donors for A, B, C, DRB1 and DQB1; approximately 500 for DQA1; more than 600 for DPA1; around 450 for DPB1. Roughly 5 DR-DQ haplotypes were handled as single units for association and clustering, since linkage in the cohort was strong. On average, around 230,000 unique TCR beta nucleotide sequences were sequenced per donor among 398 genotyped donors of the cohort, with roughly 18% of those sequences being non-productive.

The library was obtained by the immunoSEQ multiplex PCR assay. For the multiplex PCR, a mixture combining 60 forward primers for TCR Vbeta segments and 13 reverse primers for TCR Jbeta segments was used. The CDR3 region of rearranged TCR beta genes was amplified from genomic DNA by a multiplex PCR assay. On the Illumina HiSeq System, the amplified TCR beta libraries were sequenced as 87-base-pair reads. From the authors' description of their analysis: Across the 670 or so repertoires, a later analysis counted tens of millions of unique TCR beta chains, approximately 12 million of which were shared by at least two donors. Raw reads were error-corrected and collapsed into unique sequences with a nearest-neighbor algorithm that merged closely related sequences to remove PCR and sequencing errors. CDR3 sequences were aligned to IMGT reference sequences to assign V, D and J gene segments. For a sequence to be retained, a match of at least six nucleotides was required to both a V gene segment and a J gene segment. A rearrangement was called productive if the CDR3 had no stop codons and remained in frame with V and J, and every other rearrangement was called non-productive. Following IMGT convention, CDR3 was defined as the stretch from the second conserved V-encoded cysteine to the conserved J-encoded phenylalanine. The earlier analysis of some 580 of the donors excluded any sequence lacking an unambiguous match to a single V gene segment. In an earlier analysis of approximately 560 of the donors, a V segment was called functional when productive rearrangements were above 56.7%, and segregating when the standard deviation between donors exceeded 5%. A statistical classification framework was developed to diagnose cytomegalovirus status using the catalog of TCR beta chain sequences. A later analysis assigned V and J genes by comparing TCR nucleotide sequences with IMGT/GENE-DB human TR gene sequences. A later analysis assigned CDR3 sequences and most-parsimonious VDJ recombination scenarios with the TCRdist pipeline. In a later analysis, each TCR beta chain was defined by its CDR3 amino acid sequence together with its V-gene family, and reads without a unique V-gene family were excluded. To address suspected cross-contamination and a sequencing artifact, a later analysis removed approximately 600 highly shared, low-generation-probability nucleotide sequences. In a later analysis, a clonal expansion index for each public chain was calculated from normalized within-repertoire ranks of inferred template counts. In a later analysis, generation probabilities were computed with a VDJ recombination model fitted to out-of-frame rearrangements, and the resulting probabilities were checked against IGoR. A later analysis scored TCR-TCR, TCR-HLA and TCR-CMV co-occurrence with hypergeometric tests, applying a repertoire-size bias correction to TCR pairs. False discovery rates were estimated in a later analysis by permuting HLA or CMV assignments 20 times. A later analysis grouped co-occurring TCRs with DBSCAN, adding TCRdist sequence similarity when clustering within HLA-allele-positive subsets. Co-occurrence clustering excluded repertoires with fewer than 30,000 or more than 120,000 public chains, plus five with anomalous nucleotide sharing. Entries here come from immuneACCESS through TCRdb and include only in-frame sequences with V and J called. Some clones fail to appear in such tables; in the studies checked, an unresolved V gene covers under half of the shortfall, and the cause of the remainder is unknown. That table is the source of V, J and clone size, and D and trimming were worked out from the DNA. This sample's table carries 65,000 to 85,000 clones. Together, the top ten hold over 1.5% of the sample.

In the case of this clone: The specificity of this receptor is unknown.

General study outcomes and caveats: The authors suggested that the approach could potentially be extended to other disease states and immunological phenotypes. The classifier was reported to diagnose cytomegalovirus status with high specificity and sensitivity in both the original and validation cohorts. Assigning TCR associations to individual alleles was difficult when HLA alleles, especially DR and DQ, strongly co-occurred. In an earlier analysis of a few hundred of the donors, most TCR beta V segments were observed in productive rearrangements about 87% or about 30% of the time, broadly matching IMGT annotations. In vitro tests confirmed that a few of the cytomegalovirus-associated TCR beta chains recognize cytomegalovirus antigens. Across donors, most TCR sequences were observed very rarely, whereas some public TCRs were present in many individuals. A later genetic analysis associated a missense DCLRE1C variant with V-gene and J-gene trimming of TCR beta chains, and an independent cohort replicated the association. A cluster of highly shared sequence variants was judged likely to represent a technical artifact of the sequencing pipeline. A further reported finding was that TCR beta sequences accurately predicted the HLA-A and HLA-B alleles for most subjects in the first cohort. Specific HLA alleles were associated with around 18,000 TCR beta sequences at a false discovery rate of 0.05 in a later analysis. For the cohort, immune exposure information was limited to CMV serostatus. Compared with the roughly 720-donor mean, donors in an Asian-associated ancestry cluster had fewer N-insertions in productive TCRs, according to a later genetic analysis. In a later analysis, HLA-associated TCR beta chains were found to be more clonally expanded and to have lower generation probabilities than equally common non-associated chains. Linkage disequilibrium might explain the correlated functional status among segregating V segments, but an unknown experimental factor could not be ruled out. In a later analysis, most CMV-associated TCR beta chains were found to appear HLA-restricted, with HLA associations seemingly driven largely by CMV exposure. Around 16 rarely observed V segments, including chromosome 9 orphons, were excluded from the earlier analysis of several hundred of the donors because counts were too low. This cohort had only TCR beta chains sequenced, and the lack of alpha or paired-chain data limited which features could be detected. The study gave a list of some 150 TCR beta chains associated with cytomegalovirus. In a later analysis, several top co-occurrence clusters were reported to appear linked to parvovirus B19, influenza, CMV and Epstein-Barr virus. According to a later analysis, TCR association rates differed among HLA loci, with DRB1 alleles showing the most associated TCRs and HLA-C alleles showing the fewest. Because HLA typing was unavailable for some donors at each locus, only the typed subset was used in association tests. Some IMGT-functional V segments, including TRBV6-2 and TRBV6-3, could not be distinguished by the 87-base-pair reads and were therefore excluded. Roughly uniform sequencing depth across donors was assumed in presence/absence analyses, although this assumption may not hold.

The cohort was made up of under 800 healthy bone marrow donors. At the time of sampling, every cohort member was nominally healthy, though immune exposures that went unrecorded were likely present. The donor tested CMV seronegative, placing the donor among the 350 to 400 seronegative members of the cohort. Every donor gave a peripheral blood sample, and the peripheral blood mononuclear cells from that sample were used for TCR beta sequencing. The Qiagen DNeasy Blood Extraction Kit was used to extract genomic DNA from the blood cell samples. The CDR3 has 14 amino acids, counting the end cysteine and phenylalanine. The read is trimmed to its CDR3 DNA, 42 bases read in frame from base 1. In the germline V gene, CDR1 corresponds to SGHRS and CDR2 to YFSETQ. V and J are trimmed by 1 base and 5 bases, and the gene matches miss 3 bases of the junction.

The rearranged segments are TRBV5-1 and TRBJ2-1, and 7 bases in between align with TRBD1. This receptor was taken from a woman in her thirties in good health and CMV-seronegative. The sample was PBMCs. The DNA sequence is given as TGCGCCAGCAGCTTGCCCACAGGGGACAATGAGCAGTTCTTC. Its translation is CASSLPTGDNEQFF.